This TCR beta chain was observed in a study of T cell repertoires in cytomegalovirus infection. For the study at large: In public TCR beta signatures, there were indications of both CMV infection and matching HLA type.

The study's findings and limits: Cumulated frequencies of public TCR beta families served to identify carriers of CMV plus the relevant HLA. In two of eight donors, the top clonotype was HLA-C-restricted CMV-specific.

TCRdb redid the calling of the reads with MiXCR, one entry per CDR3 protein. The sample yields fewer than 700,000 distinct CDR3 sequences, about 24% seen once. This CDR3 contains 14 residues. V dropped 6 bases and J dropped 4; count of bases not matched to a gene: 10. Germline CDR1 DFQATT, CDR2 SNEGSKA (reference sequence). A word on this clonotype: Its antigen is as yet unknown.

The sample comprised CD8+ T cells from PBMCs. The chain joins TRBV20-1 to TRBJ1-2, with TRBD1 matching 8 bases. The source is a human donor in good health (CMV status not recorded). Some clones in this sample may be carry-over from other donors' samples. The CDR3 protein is CSARDRNNVYGYTF. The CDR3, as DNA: TGCAGTGCCCGGGACAGGAATAACGTCTATGGCTACACCTTC.